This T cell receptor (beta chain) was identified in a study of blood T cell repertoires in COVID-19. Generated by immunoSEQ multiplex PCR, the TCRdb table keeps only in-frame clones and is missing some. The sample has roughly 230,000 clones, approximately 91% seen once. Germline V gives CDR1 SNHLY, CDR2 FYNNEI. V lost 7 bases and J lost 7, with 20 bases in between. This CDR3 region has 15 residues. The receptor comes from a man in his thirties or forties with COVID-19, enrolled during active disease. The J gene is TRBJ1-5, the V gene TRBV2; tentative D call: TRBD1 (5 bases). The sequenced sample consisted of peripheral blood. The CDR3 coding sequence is TGTGCCAGCAATCTCGGACCGCCTAAGGGGCAGCCCCAGCATTTT. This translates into CASNLGPPKGQPQHF.